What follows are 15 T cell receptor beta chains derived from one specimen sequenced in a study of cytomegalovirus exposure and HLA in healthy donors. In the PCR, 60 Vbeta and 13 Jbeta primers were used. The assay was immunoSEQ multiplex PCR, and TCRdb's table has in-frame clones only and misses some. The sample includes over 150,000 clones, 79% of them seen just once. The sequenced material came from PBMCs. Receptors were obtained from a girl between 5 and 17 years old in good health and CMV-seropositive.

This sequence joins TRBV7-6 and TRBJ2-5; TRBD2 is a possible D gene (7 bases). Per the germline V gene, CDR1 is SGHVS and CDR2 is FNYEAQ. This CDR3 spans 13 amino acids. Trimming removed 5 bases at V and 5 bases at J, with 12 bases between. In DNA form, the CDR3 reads TGTGCCAGCAGCGCTGGGAGGGGGGAGACCCAGTACTTC. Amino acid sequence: CASSAGRGETQYF.

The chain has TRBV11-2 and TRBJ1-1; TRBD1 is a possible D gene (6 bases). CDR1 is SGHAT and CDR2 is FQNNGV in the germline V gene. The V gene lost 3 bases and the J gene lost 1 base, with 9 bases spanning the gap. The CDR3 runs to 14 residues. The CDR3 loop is CASSLSDRNTEAFF. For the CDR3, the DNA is TGTGCCAGCAGCTTGTCGGACAGGAACACTGAAGCTTTCTTT.

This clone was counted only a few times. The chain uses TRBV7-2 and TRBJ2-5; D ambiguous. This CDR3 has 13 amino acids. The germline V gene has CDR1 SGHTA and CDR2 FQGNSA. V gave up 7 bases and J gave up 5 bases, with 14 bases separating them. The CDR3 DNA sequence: TGTGCCAGCATCTCCGTGGTCGGGGAGACCCAGTACTTC. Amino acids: CASISVVGETQYF.

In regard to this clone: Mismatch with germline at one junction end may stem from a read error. The CDR3 loop is CAGSQVVSYEQYF. Here the CDR3 DNA reads TGCGCCGGCAGCCAAGTTGTGAGTTACGAGCAGTACTTC. The chain recombines TRBV4-1 with TRBJ2-7; D uncertain. The length of the CDR3 is 13 residues. Germline-derived CDR1 and CDR2 are MGHRA and YSYEKL.

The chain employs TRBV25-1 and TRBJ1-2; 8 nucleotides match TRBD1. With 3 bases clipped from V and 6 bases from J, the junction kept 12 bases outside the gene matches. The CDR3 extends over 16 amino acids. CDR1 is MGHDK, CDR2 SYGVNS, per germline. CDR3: CASSDQRYRGGNGYTF. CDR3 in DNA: TGTGCCAGCAGTGATCAGCGTTACAGGGGGGGGAATGGCTACACCTTC.

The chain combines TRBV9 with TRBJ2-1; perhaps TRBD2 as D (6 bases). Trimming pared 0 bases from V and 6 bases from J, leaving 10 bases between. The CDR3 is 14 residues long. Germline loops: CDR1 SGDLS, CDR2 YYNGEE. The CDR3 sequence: CASSVGTIGNEQFF. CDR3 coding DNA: TGTGCCAGCAGCGTAGGGACTATAGGCAATGAGCAGTTCTTC.

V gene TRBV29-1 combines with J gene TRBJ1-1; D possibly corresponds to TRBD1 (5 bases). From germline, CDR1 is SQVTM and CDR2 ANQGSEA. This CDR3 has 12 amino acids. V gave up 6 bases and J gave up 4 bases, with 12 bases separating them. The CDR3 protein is CSVRPGGTEAFF. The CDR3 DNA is TGCAGCGTACGACCGGGGGGCACTGAAGCTTTCTTT. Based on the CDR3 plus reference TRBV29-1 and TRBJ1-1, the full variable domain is SAVISQKPSRDICQRGTSLTIQCQVDSQVTMMFWYRQQPGQSLTLIATANQGSEATYESGFVIDKFPISRPNLTFSTLTVSNMSPEDSSIYLCSVRPGGTEAFFGQGTRLTVV.

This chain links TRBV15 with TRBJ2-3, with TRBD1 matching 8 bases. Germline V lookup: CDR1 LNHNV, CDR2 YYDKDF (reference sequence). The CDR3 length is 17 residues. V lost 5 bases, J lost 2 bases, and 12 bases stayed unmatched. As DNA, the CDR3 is TGTGCCACCAGCCGGACAGGGCCCGTAGATTTCACAGATACGCAGTATTTT. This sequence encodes CATSRTGPVDFTDTQYF.

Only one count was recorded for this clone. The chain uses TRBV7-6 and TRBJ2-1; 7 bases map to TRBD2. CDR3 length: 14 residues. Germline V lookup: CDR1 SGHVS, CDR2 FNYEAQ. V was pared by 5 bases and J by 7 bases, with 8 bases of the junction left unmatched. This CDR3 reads CASSPASGTNEQFF. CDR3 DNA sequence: TGTGCCAGCAGCCCAGCAAGCGGGACTAATGAGCAGTTCTTC.

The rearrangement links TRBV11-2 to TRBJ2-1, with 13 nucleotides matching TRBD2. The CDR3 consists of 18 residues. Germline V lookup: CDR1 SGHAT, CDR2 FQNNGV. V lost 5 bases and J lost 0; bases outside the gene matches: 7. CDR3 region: CASSPTSGGVSSYNEQFF. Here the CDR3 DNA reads TGTGCCAGCAGCCCAACTAGCGGGGGGGTCAGCTCCTACAATGAGCAGTTCTTC.

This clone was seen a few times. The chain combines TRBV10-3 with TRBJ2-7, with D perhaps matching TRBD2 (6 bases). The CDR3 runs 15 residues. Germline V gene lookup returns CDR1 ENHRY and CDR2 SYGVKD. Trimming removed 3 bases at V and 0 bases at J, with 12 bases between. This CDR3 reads CAISEWRGDSYEQYF. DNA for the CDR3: TGTGCCATCAGTGAATGGCGGGGTGACTCCTACGAGCAGTACTTC.

This CDR3 reads CASSPPGQGILNTEAFF. The CDR3 coding sequence is TGTGCCAGCTCACCACCGGGACAGGGGATTTTGAACACTGAAGCTTTCTTT. The chain joins TRBV18 to TRBJ1-1; 10 nucleotides align to TRBD1. This CDR3 has 17 amino acids. The junction had 4 bases not matched to a gene; V was cut back by 0 bases and J by 0 bases. Germline V gene sequence: CDR1 KGHSH, CDR2 LQKENI.

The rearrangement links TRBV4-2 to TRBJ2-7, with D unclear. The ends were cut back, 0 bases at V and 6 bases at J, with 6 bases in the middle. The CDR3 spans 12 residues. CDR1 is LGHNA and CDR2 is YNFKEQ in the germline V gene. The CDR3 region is CASSQDLFEQYF. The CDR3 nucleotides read TGTGCCAGCAGCCAAGATTTATTCGAGCAGTACTTC.

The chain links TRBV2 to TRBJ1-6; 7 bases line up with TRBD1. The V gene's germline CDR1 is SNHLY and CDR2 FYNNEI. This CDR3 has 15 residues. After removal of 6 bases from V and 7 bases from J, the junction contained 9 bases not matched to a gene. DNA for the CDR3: TGTGCCAGCAGCGCAGAGACAGGGCCCAATTCACCCCTCCACTTT. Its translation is CASSAETGPNSPLHF.

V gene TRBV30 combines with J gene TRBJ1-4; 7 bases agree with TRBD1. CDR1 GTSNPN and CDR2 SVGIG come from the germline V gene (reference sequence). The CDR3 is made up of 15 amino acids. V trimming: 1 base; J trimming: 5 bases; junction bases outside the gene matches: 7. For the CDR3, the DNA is TGTGCCTGGAGTGAGCGGACAGGACCAAATGAAAAACTGTTTTTT. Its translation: CAWSERTGPNEKLFF.